This T cell receptor (beta chain) emerged from a study of cytomegalovirus exposure and HLA in healthy donors. Germline assignment: CDR1 KGHSH and CDR2 LQKENI. V gave up 1 base and J gave up 6 bases, with 9 bases separating them. The CDR3 has 14 residues. The PCR employed 60 Vbeta primers together with 13 Jbeta primers. Here immunoSEQ multiplex PCR was the method, and the copy in TCRdb shows in-frame clones only, minus some. The sample has about 59,000 clones; 65% to 90% are singletons. The chain links TRBV18 to TRBJ1-4; unclear D gene. Sequencing was done on a sample of PBMCs. This sequence was found in a human donor in good health. CDR3 sequence (DNA): TGTGCCAGCTCACCACAACAGTTAGATGAAAAACTGTTTTTT. Translation gives CASSPQQLDEKLFF. The entire variable domain, with the rest obtained from reference TRBV18 and TRBJ1-4, is as follows: NAGVMQNPRHLVRRRGQEARLRCSPMKGHSHVYWYRQLPEEGLKFMVYLQKENIIDESGMPKERFSAEFPKEGPSILRIQQVVRGDSAAYFCASSPQQLDEKLFFGSGTQLSVL.